This T cell receptor beta chain was sequenced for a study of T cells in Graves' hyperthyroidism and ophthalmopathy. Many counts were recorded for this clonotype. Patients were excluded because of uncontrolled infection, other autoimmune disease, pregnancy or lactation. TCR beta CDR3 regions were amplified from RNA transcripts. HTBI primers were the set used in a first-round RT-PCR of the TCR CDR3. One entry per CDR3 protein, called by TCRdb with MiXCR from the multiplex PCR reads. The sample lists about 400,000 distinct CDR3 sequences; approximately 14% were seen once. V shed 6 bases and J 6 bases; nucleotides not matched to a gene: 12. Germline loops: CDR1 MDHEN, CDR2 SYDVKM. The CDR3 extends over 15 amino acids.

The gene calls are TRBV28 and TRBJ1-1; TRBD1 matches at 8 bases. Material for sequencing was blood. The receptor comes from a woman aged 25 to 39 with Graves' ophthalmopathy. The CDR3 region is CASRTPDRGGAEAFF. The CDR3 DNA follows: TGTGCCAGCAGAACACCCGACAGGGGAGGCGCTGAAGCTTTCTTT. Full variable domain (remainder filled in from reference TRBV28 and TRBJ1-1): DVKVTQSSRYLVKRTGEKVFLECVQDMDHENMFWYRQDPGLGLRLIYFSYDVKMKEKGDIPEGYSVSREKKERFSLILESASTNQTSMYLCASRTPDRGGAEAFFGQGTRLTVV.